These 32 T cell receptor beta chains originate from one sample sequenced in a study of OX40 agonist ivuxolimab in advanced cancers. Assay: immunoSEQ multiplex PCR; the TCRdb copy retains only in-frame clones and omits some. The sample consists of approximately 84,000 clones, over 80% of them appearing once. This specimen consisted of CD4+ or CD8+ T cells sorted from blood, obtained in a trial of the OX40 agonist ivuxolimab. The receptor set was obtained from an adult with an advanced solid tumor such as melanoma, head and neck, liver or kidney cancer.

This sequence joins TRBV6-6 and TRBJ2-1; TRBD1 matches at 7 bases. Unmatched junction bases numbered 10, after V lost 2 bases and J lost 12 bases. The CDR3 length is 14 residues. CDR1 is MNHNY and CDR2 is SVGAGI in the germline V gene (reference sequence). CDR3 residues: CASSYDGGQSGQFF. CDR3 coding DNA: TGTGCCAGCAGTTACGATGGGGGACAGAGTGGGCAGTTCTTC.

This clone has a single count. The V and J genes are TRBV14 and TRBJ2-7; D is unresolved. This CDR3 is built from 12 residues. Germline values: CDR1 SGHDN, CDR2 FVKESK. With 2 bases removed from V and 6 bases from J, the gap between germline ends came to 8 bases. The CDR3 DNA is TGTGCCAGCAGCCAAAGACGGCGCGAGCAGTACTTC. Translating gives CASSQRRREQYF.

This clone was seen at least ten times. The CDR3 DNA follows: TGTGCCACCGGGACGGTGAACACCGGGGAGCTGTTTTTT. Its protein is CATGTVNTGELFF. This rearrangement joins TRBV28 to TRBJ2-2; TRBD1 or TRBD2 may be the D gene (5 bases each). V was cut by 10 bases and J by 1 base, with 10 bases left in between. Germline values: CDR1 MDHEN, CDR2 SYDVKM. This CDR3 has 13 residues.

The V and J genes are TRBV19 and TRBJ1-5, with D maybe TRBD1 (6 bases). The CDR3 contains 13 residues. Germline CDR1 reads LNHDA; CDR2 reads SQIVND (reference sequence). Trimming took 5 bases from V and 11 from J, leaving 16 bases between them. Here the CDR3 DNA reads TGTGCCAGTAGTCCGGGACAAGGGTCCGCCCAGCATTTT. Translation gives CASSPGQGSAQHF. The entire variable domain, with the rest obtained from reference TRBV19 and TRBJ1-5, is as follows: DGGITQSPKYLFRKEGQNVTLSCEQNLNHDAMYWYRQDPGQGLRLIYYSQIVNDFQKGDIAEGYSVSREKKESFPLTVTSAQKNPTAFYLCASSPGQGSAQHFGDGTRLSIL.

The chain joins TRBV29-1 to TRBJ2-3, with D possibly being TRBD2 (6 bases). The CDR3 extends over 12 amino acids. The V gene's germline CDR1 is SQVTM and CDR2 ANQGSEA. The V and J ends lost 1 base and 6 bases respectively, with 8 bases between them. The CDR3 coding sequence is TGCAGCGTTGAAGTTGGGGGGGATACGCAGTATTTT. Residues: CSVEVGGDTQYF.

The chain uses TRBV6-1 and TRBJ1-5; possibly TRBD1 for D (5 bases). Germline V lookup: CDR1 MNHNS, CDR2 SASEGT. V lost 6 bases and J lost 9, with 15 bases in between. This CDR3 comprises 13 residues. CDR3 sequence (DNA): TGTGCCAGCAGAGTGGACAACGCGCGGCCCCAGCATTTT. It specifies CASRVDNARPQHF.

DNA of the CDR3: TGTGCCAGCAGCTTAGGGCCCATCTATGGCTACACCTTC. It encodes CASSLGPIYGYTF. This rearrangement joins TRBV7-8 to TRBJ1-2; D remains ambiguous. The V gene's germline CDR1 is SGHVS and CDR2 FQNEAQ. The CDR3 loop spans 13 amino acids. The V end was cut by 1 base, the J end by 4 bases, with 7 bases between. Full variable domain (missing parts from reference TRBV7-8 and TRBJ1-2): GAGVSQSPRYKVAKRGQDVALRCDPISGHVSLFWYQQALGQGPEFLTYFQNEAQLDKSGLPSDRFFAERPEGSVSTLKIQRTQQEDSAVYLCASSLGPIYGYTFGSGTRLTVV.

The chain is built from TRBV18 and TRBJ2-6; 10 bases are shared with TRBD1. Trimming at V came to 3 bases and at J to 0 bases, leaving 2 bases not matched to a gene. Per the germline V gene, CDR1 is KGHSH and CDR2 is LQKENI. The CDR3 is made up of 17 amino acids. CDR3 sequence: CASSPRDRGSGANVLTF. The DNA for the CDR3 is TGTGCCAGCTCACCCCGGGACAGGGGCTCTGGGGCCAACGTCCTGACTTTC.

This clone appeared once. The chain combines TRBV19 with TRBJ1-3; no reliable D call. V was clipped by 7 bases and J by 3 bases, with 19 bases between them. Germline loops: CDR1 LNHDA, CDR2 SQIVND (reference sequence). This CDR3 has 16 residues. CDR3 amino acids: CASTAPGLQFGNTIYF. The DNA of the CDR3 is TGTGCCAGTACCGCCCCGGGCTTACAATTTGGAAACACCATATATTTT.

The DNA for the CDR3 is TGTGCCAGCAGCCTTGGTCTGCAAGATACGCAGTATTTT. It specifies CASSLGLQDTQYF. The chain is built from TRBV7-9 and TRBJ2-3; D call uncertain. V lost 5 bases, J lost 5 bases, and 11 bases lay in between. CDR1 is SEHNR, CDR2 FQNEAQ, per germline (reference sequence). The CDR3 contains 13 residues.

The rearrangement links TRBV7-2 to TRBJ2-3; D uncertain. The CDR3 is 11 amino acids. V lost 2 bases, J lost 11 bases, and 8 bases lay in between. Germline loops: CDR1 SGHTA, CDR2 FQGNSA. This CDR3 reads CASSLSGMQYF. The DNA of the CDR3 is TGTGCCAGCAGCTTATCCGGCATGCAGTATTTT.

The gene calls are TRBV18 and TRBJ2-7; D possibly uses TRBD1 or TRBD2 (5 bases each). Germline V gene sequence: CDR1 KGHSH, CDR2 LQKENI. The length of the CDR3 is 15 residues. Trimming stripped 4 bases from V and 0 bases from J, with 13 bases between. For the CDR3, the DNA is TGTGCCAGCTCACTGGGACCGGCCAGCTCCTACGAGCAGTACTTC. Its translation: CASSLGPASSYEQYF.

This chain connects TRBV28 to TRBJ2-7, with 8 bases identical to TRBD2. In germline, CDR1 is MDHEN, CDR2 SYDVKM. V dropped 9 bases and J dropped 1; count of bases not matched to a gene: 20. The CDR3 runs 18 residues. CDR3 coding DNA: TGTGCCAGTAGACCCTTTTACAAAGTAGCGGGATTTTCCTACGAGCAGTACTTC. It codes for CASRPFYKVAGFSYEQYF. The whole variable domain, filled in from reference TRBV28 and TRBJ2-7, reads DVKVTQSSRYLVKRTGEKVFLECVQDMDHENMFWYRQDPGLGLRLIYFSYDVKMKEKGDIPEGYSVSREKKERFSLILESASTNQTSMYLCASRPFYKVAGFSYEQYFGPGTRLTVT.

The CDR3 coding sequence is TGCGCCAGCAGCTTGGGGCCGGACCGTTTAGGTGGGGATACGCAGTATTTT. It specifies CASSLGPDRLGGDTQYF. J is TRBJ2-3 and V is TRBV5-1, with D uncertain. CDR1 is SGHRS, CDR2 YFSETQ, per germline. CDR3 length: 17 residues. V lost 0 bases, J lost 6 bases, and 20 bases lay in between.

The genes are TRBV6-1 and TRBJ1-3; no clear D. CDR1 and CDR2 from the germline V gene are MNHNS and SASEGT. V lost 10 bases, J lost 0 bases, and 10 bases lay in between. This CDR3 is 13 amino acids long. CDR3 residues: CATTAISGNTIYF. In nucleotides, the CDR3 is TGTGCCACTACAGCAATCTCTGGAAACACCATATATTTT.

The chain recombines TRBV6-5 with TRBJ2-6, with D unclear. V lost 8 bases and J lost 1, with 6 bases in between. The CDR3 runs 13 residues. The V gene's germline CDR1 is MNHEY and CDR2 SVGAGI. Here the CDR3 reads CASQASGANVLTF. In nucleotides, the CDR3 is TGTGCCAGCCAAGCATCTGGGGCCAACGTCCTGACTTTC.

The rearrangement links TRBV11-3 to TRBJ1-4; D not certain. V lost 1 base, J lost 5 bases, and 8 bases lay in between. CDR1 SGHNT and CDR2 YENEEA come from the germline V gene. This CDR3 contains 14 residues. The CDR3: CASSLATENEKLFF. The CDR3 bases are TGTGCCAGCAGCTTAGCGACGGAGAATGAAAAACTGTTTTTT.

CDR3 sequence (DNA): TGTGCAAGTCGCTCACCGAGCTGGGCCCTCTACGAGCAGTACTTC. As protein: CASRSPSWALYEQYF. V and J are TRBV12-2 and TRBJ2-7; whether TRBD1, the table's D call, matches the DNA was not checked. TRBV12-2 is a listed pseudogene. The length of the CDR3 is 15 residues.

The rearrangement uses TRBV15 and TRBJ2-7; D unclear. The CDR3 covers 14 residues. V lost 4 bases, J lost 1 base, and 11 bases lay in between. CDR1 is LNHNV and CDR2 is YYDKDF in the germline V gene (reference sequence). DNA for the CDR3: TGTGCCACCAGCACAGACAAGGGATCCTACGAGCAGTACTTC. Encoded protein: CATSTDKGSYEQYF.

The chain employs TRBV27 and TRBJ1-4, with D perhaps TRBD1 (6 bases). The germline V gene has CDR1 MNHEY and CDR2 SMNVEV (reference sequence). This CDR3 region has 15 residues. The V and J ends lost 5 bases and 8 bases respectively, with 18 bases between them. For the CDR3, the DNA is TGTGCCAGCAGTGGAACTTCCGGGGGCCGGGAAAAACTGTTTTTT. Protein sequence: CASSGTSGGREKLFF.

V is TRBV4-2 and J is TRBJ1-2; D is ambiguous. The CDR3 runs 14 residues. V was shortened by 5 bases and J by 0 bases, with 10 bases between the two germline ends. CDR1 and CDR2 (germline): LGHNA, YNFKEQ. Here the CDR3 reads CASSLVESNYGYTF. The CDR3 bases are TGTGCCAGCAGCTTAGTGGAATCTAACTATGGCTACACCTTC.

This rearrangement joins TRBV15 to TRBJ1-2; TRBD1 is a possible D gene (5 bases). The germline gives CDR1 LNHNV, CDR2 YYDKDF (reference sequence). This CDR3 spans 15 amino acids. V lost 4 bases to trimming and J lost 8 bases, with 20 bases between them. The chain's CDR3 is CATSTGAAGWFGYTF. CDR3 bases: TGTGCCACCAGCACCGGCGCGGCAGGGTGGTTCGGCTACACCTTC.

CDR3 in DNA: TGTGCCAGCAGTATCCTGACAGGGGTCACTGAAGCTTTCTTT. It codes for CASSILTGVTEAFF. The chain joins TRBV28 to TRBJ1-1; 8 bases match TRBD1. CDR1 MDHEN and CDR2 SYDVKM come from the germline V gene. V lost 5 bases and J lost 4; bases outside the gene matches: 6. CDR3 length: 14 residues.

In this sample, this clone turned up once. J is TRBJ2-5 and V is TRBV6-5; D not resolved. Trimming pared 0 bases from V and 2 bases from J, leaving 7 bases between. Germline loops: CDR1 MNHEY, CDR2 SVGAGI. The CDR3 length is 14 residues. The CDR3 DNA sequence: TGTGCCAGCAGTTACTCGGGAATACAAGAGACCCAGTACTTC. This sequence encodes CASSYSGIQETQYF.

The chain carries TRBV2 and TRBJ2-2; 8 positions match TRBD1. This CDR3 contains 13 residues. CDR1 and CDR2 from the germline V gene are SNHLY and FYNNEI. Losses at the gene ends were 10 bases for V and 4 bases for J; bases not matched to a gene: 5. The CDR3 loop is CAIRQGSTGELFF. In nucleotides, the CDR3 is TGTGCCATACGACAGGGGAGCACCGGGGAGCTGTTTTTT.

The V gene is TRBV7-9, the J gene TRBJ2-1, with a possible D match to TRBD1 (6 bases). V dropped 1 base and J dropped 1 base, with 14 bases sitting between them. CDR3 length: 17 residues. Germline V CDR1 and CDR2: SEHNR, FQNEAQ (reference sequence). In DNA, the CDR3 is TGTGCCAGCAGCTTAGGGACAGACCCCTTTTCCTACAATGAGCAGTTCTTC. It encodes CASSLGTDPFSYNEQFF.

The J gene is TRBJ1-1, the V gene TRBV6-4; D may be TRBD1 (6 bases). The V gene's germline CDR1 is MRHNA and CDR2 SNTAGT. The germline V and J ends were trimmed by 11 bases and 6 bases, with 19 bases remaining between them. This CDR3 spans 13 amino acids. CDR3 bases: TGTGCCTGGCCACTAGGGGGATGGGCTGAAGCTTTCTTT. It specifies CAWPLGGWAEAFF.

The DNA for the CDR3 is TGCGCCAGCAGCAACAGACTAGCGGGGCGGGACTTGGAGACCCAGTACTTC. Encoded protein: CASSNRLAGRDLETQYF. The rearrangement links TRBV5-1 to TRBJ2-5; 11 positions match TRBD2. V shed 4 bases, J shed 5 bases, and the junction held 13 bases outside the gene matches. The germline V gene has CDR1 SGHRS and CDR2 YFSETQ. CDR3 length equals 17 residues.

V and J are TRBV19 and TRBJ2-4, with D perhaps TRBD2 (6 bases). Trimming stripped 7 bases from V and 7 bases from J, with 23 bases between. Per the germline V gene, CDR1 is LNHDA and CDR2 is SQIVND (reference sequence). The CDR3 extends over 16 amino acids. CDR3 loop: CASTHSGGLQGNIQYF. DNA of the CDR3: TGTGCCAGTACCCACTCAGGAGGGCTCCAGGGCAACATTCAGTACTTC.

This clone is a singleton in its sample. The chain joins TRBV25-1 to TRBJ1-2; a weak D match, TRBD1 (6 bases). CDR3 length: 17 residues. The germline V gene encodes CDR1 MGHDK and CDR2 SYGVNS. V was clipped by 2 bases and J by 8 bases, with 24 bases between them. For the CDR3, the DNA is TGTGCCAGCAGTGAAATCGGGGGGGCAGGGGAACGTCAGGGCTACACCTTC. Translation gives CASSEIGGAGERQGYTF.

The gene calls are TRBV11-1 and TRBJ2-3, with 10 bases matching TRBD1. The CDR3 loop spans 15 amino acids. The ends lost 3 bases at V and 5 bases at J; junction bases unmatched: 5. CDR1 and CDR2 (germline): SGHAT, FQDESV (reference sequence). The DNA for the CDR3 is TGTGCCAGCAGCTTCTCCGGGGACAGGGGAGATACGCAGTATTTT. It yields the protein CASSFSGDRGDTQYF. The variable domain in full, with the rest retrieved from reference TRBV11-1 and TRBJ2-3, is EAEVAQSPRYKITEKSQAVAFWCDPISGHATLYWYRQILGQGPELLVQFQDESVVDDSQLPKDRFSAERLKGVDSTLKIQPAELGDSAMYLCASSFSGDRGDTQYFGPGTRLTVL.

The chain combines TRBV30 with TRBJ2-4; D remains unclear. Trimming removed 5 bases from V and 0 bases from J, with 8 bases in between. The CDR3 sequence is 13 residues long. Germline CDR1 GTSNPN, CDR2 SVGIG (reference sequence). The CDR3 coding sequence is TGTGCCTGGGGGCAGATAGCCAAAAACATTCAGTACTTC. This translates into CAWGQIAKNIQYF.